Sequencing of this TCR beta chain was carried out in a study of post-analysis software for immune sequencing data. For the study at large: Some patients lacked subtype; others had relapsing-remitting, secondary progressive or progressive-relapsing disease.

As to this clonotype: Antigen specificity is unknown.

Unique molecular identifiers featured in each of the TCR beta cDNA libraries. A population of roughly 0.9 to 11 million T cells gave rise to around 530,000 cDNA molecules. In TCRdb, the PCR reads were re-called with MiXCR into one record per CDR3 protein. The repertoire has roughly 800,000 distinct CDR3 sequences, approximately 50% of them found once; the top ten carry approximately 4.3%. The study's findings and limits: Same-batch preparations were strongly co-clustered by F measure. For normalized Chao1 diversity, multiple sclerosis patients scored significantly lower than controls did.

Sequenced: blood. The clonotype was recovered from a girl aged 5-17 years with multiple sclerosis.

The CDR3 reads CATSDSGTSQPQHF. The CDR3 bases are TGTGCCACCAGTGATTCCGGGACGAGCCAGCCCCAGCATTTT. The chain is built from TRBV24-1 and TRBJ1-5; D may be TRBD1 (5 bases). The V end was cut by 2 bases, the J end by 7 bases, with 11 bases between. From germline, CDR1 is KGHDR and CDR2 SFDVKD. The CDR3 runs to 14 residues.